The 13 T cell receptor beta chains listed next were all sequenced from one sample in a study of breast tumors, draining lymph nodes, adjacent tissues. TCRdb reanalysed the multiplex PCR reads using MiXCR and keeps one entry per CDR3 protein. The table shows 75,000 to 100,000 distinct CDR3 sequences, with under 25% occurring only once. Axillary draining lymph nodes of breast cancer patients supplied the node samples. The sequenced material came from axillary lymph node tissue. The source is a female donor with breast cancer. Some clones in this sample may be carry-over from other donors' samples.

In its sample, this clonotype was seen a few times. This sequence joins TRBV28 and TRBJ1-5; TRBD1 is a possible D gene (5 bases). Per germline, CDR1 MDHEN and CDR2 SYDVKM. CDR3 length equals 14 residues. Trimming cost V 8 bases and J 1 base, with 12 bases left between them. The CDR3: CASLFKGSNQPQHF. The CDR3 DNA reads TGTGCCAGCCTGTTCAAGGGGAGCAATCAGCCCCAGCATTTT. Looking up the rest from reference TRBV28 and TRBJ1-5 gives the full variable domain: DVKVTQSSRYLVKRTGEKVFLECVQDMDHENMFWYRQDPGLGLRLIYFSYDVKMKEKGDIPEGYSVSREKKERFSLILESASTNQTSMYLCASLFKGSNQPQHFGDGTRLSIL.

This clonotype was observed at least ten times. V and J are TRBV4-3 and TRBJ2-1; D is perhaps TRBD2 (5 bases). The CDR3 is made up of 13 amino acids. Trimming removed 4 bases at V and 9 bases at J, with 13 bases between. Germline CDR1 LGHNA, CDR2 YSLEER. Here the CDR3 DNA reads TGCGCCAGCAGCCCCTCCGGGGTAGGTGAGCAGTTCTTC. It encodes CASSPSGVGEQFF.

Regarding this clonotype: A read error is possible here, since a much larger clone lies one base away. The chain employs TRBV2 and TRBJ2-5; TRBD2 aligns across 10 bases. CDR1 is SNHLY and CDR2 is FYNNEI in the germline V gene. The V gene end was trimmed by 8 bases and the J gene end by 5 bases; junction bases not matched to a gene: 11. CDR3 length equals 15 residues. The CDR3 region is CASLVSGREGETQYF. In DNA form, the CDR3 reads TGTGCCAGCTTAGTGAGCGGGAGGGAAGGGGAGACCCAGTACTTC.

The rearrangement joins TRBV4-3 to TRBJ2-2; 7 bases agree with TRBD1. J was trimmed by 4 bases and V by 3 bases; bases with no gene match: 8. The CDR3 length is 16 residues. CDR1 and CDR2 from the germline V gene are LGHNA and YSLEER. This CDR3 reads CASSQEQGFVTGELFF. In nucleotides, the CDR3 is TGCGCCAGCAGCCAGGAACAGGGGTTCGTCACCGGGGAGCTGTTTTTT.

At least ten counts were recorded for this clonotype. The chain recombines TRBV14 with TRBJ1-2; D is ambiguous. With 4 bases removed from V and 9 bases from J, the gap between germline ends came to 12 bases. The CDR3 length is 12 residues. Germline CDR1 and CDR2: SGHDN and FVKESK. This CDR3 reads CASSLFPGSYTF. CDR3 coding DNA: TGTGCCAGCAGCCTCTTCCCGGGAAGCTACACCTTC.

CDR3 DNA sequence: TGTGCCAGCAGTTACTCCCTCCCTAGCGGGGTTTACAATGAGCAGTTCTTC. This codes for CASSYSLPSGVYNEQFF. The V call is TRBV6-5, the J call TRBJ2-1, with TRBD2 identical over 9 bases. This CDR3 has 17 amino acids. V shed 0 bases, J shed 4 bases, and the junction held 7 bases outside the gene matches. CDR1 and CDR2 (germline): MNHEY, SVGAGI.

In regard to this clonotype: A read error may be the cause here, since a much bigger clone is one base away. The CDR3 reads CAGSLDTGILSYEQYF. The CDR3 nucleotides are TGTGCCGGCAGCTTAGACACTGGGATACTATCCTACGAGCAGTACTTC. The chain carries TRBV11-2 and TRBJ2-7; D remains ambiguous. There are 16 residues in the CDR3. Germline V lookup: CDR1 SGHAT, CDR2 FQNNGV.

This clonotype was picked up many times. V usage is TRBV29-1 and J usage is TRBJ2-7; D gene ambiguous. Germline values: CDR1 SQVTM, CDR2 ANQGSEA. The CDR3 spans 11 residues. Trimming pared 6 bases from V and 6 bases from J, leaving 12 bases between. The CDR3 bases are TGCAGCGTCGGATTGCGCTCCGAGCAGTACTTC. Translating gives CSVGLRSEQYF.

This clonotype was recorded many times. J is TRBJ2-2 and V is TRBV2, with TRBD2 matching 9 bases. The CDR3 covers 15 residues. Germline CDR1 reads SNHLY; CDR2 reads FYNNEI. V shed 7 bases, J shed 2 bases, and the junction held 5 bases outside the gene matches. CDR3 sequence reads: CASNLAGANTGELFF. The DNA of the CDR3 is TGTGCCAGCAATTTAGCGGGAGCAAACACCGGGGAGCTGTTTTTT.

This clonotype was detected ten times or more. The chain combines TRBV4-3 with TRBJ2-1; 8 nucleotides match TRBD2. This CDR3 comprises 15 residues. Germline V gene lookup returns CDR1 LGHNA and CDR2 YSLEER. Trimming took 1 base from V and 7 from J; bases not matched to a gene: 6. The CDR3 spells CASSQGSGSLNEQFF. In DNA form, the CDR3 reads TGCGCCAGCAGCCAAGGAAGCGGGAGTTTAAATGAGCAGTTCTTC.

The CDR3 loop reads CSVVYTPNTEAFF. CDR3 bases: TGCAGCGTTGTTTATACACCGAACACTGAAGCTTTCTTT. V gene TRBV29-1 combines with J gene TRBJ1-1; D is unresolved. The germline V and J ends were trimmed by 4 bases and 1 base, with 10 bases remaining between them. The CDR3 loop spans 13 amino acids. CDR1 SQVTM and CDR2 ANQGSEA come from the germline V gene.

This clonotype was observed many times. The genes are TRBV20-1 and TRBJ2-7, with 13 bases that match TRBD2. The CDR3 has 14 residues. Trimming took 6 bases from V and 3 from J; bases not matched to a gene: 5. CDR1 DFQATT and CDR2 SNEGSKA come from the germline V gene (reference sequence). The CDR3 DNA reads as TGCAGTGCGAGGGGACTAGCGGGAAACTACGAGCAGTACTTC. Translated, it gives CSARGLAGNYEQYF.

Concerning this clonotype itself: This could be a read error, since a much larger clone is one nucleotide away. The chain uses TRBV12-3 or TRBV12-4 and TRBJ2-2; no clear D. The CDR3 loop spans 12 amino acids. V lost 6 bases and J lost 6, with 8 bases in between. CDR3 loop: CASRVGSGELFF. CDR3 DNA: TGTGCCAGCAGGGTTGGCTCCGGGGAGCTGTTTTTT.